The 10 T cell receptor beta chains presented below share a single source sample, sequenced in a study of T-cell memory formation after mild COVID-19. A single record per CDR3 protein comes from TCRdb applying MiXCR to the 5' RACE reads. Of about 39,000 distinct CDR3 sequences in the sample, 6% to 6.5% were seen once. Input material: PBMCs or a T cell subset sorted from them (not recorded which). These receptors came from an adult who had mild COVID-19 (a few samples of this study predate the infection). Cell type and time point are not known.

This clonotype was recorded many times. This rearrangement joins TRBV12-3 or TRBV12-4 to TRBJ2-1; TRBD1 aligns across 7 bases. After removal of 3 bases from V and 13 bases from J, the junction contained 6 bases not matched to a gene. The CDR3 loop spans 12 amino acids. CDR3 in amino acids: CASSLGQTRQFF. The CDR3 nucleotides are TGTGCCAGCAGTTTGGGACAGACCCGACAGTTCTTC.

This clonotype occurred many times. This chain connects TRBV21-1 to TRBJ2-7; the table gives TRBD2 as D, unverified against the DNA. TRBV21-1 is a listed pseudogene. The CDR3 is made up of 12 amino acids. CDR3 in amino acids: CASCRAAYEQYF. The CDR3 bases are TGTGCCAGCTGCCGGGCCGCCTACGAGCAGTACTTC.

Ten or more counts support this clonotype. The CDR3 protein is CASSLNDRLYSPLHF. The CDR3 bases are TGTGCCAGCAGCTTAAATGACAGGCTCTATTCACCCCTCCACTTT. The chain joins TRBV7-2 to TRBJ1-6, with D perhaps TRBD1 (6 bases). The V gene's germline CDR1 is SGHTA and CDR2 FQGNSA. Deletions cut 2 bases from V and 8 bases from J, with 13 bases between. The CDR3 has 15 residues.

CDR3 region: CSAREGPSDRDTQYF. In nucleotides, the CDR3 is TGCAGTGCTAGAGAGGGGCCCTCAGATAGAGATACGCAGTATTTT. The gene calls are TRBV20-1 and TRBJ2-3; D may be TRBD1 (5 bases). The ends were cut back, 0 bases at V and 5 bases at J, with 15 bases in the middle. Germline CDR1 DFQATT, CDR2 SNEGSKA (reference sequence). This CDR3 contains 15 residues.

This chain links TRBV18 with TRBJ2-7; TRBD2 aligns across 7 bases. The CDR3 runs to 16 residues. Germline V gene lookup returns CDR1 KGHSH and CDR2 LQKENI. Trimming cost V 1 base and J 0 bases; bases outside gene matches: 6. This chain's CDR3 is CASSPLGAGSSYEQYF. The CDR3 nucleotides are TGTGCCAGCTCACCACTGGGAGCGGGGAGCTCCTACGAGCAGTACTTC.

This clonotype was counted between two and nine times. V gene TRBV6-5 combines with J gene TRBJ2-1; 10 positions match TRBD1. V lost 5 bases and J lost 1; bases outside the gene matches: 8. The germline V gene encodes CDR1 MNHEY and CDR2 SVGAGI. CDR3 size: 17 residues. CDR3 amino acids: CASSPGQGRKSYNEQFF. CDR3 DNA sequence: TGTGCCAGCAGTCCGGGACAGGGGAGAAAGTCCTACAATGAGCAGTTCTTC.

V usage is TRBV7-2 and J usage is TRBJ1-1; D remains unclear. Germline V CDR1 and CDR2: SGHTA, FQGNSA. V shed 2 bases and J shed 1 base, with 5 bases lying between them. The CDR3 extends over 13 amino acids. CDR3 sequence reads: CASSLHQNTEAFF. CDR3 nucleotides: TGTGCCAGCAGCTTACATCAGAACACTGAAGCTTTCTTT.

There are a few counts of this clonotype. J is TRBJ2-5 and V is TRBV9; tentatively, D is TRBD1 (5 bases). This CDR3 spans 14 amino acids. Trimming took off 0 bases at V and 1 base at J, with 7 bases between the two ends. Germline V lookup: CDR1 SGDLS, CDR2 YYNGEE. The chain's CDR3 is CASSVEDSQETQYF. DNA for the CDR3: TGTGCCAGCAGCGTAGAAGACAGCCAAGAGACCCAGTACTTC.

At least ten counts were recorded for this clonotype. This chain joins TRBV12-3 or TRBV12-4 and TRBJ2-3; 7 nucleotides align to TRBD1. V lost 7 bases, J lost 3 bases, and 4 bases stayed unmatched. The CDR3 spans 13 residues. CDR3 bases: TGTGCCAGCATTCAACAGGGGACAGATACGCAGTATTTT. Translation gives CASIQQGTDTQYF.

This clonotype was detected ten times or more. The chain couples TRBV29-1 to TRBJ2-1, with TRBD1 matching 10 bases. In germline, CDR1 is SQVTM, CDR2 ANQGSEA. The CDR3 has 15 amino acids. After removal of 5 bases from V and 5 bases from J, the junction contained 9 bases not matched to a gene. The CDR3 here is CSVQKGQGIHNEQFF. The CDR3 DNA sequence: TGCAGCGTTCAGAAGGGACAGGGGATACACAATGAGCAGTTCTTC.